This TCR beta chain stems from a study of T cells in Graves' hyperthyroidism and ophthalmopathy. Whole-study results and caveats: Stable hyperthyroidism was told apart from ophthalmopathy by a model built on 13 V-J features.

Researchers barred patients who had uncontrolled infection, other autoimmune disease, pregnancy or lactation. RNA transcripts were the template for amplifying TCR beta CDR3 regions. The HTBI primer set drove a first-round RT-PCR of the TCR CDR3. MiXCR, applied by TCRdb to the multiplex PCR reads, yields one record per CDR3 protein. There are around 360,000 distinct CDR3 sequences in the sample; 15% occur only once, and around 20% lies in the top ten. V gave up 3 bases and J gave up 10 bases, with 10 bases separating them. The CDR3 spans 11 residues. Germline CDR1 reads DFQATT; CDR2 reads SNEGSKA (reference sequence). This clonotype has a count of ten or more. The target antigen is unknown.

Sequencing used blood. The receptor's source is a woman aged 55-69 years with Graves' ophthalmopathy. The chain couples TRBV20-1 to TRBJ2-1, with D hard to call. As DNA, the CDR3 is TGCAGTGCTAGGGAAGGACCGGAGCAGTTCTTC. Translating it yields CSAREGPEQFF.